This TCR beta chain was recorded in a study of T cells after yellow fever vaccination. About the research overall: The SMART-Seq v4 Ultra Low Input method served to prepare the low-cell-number fractions.

The 5'RACE template-switching step produced TCR cDNA and added a universal primer site and UMIs. TCRdb called the 5' RACE reads again in MiXCR, with one record for every CDR3 protein. The data hold about 63,000 distinct CDR3 sequences, with approximately 7.4% observed a single time. Overall study findings and caveats: Although most clonotypes did not, a small share appeared in both CD4 and CD8 compartments. The booster saw the reappearance of most primary-vaccination clones (nearly 98% CD4, about 85% CD8).

J lost 0 bases, V lost 5 bases, and 6 bases had no gene match. The CDR3 runs 17 residues. Germline assignment: CDR1 SGHTA and CDR2 FQGNSA. This clonotype was observed at least ten times. Its specificity is unknown. Sequenced material: CD8+ T cells sorted from PBMCs, taken 15 days after the yellow fever booster vaccination. The TCR originated in a man aged 25 to 45 who received the YFV17D yellow fever vaccine. V usage is TRBV7-2 and J usage is TRBJ2-3; the match to TRBD2 covers 12 bases. The CDR3 DNA is TGTGCCAGCAGCCTCATGGGACTAGCGGGCAGCACAGATACGCAGTATTTT. Protein sequence: CASSLMGLAGSTDTQYF. The full variable domain, in which reference TRBV7-2 and TRBJ2-3 provide the parts outside the CDR3, is GAGVSQSPSNKVTEKGKDVELRCDPISGHTALYWYRQSLGQGLEFLIYFQGNSAPDKSGLPSDRFSAERTGGSVSTLTIQRTQQEDSAVYLCASSLMGLAGSTDTQYFGPGTRLTVL.